The 17 T cell receptor beta chains listed next were all sequenced from one sample in a study of OX40 agonist ivuxolimab in advanced cancers. Using immunoSEQ multiplex PCR, the repertoire was profiled, and TCRdb retains in-frame clones only, with some absent. In the table there are around 67,000 clones, almost 85% of which are singletons. The sample in question was CD4+ or CD8+ T cells sorted from blood, obtained in a trial of the OX40 agonist ivuxolimab. These receptors were collected from an adult with an advanced solid tumor such as melanoma, head and neck, liver or kidney cancer.

The chain has TRBV28 and TRBJ1-1; D is unclear. The V gene's germline CDR1 is MDHEN and CDR2 SYDVKM. The V end was cut by 4 bases, the J end by 6 bases, with 9 bases between. The CDR3 is made up of 12 amino acids. The chain's CDR3 is CASSYSVPEAFF. The CDR3 DNA reads as TGTGCCAGCAGTTATTCGGTCCCTGAAGCTTTCTTT.

The chain joins TRBV2 to TRBJ2-2; TRBD2 is a possible D gene (5 bases). This CDR3 region has 13 residues. Germline loops: CDR1 SNHLY, CDR2 FYNNEI. Trimming took 2 bases from V and 7 from J, leaving 8 bases between them. Here the CDR3 reads CASSETGIGELFF. The CDR3 DNA reads TGTGCCAGCAGTGAAACGGGAATCGGGGAGCTGTTTTTT.

This clone was seen a single time. This chain uses TRBV5-1 with TRBJ2-7; the D gene is possibly TRBD1 (5 bases). Deletions cut 1 base from V and 2 bases from J, with 10 bases between. The germline gives CDR1 SGHRS, CDR2 YFSETQ. The CDR3 contains 14 residues. In DNA form, the CDR3 reads TGCGCCAGCAGCTTGTCAGGGCAGGCCTACGAGCAGTACTTC. Protein: CASSLSGQAYEQYF.

The chain has TRBV30 and TRBJ2-2; D might be TRBD2 (7 bases). V was trimmed by 0 bases and J by 4 bases, leaving 12 bases between them. This CDR3 contains 15 residues. Germline CDR1 GTSNPN, CDR2 SVGIG (reference sequence). CDR3 coding DNA: TGTGCCTGGAGTGTAAGGGGGAGGGGCACCGGGGAGCTGTTTTTT. This codes for CAWSVRGRGTGELFF.

The chain couples TRBV7-2 to TRBJ2-1; 12 nucleotides line up with TRBD2. Germline CDR1 reads SGHTA; CDR2 reads FQGNSA. The CDR3 has 17 residues. V shed 2 bases, J shed 7 bases, and the junction held 9 bases outside the gene matches. The CDR3 is CASSLPRTSGITNEQFF. DNA for the CDR3: TGTGCCAGCAGCTTACCAAGGACTAGCGGGATCACAAATGAGCAGTTCTTC.

V and J are TRBV18 and TRBJ2-7; D is undetermined. The V end was cut by 3 bases, the J end by 0 bases, with 9 bases between. There are 14 residues in the CDR3. Germline V lookup: CDR1 KGHSH, CDR2 LQKENI. The CDR3: CASSPSGSSYEQYF. CDR3 DNA: TGTGCCAGCTCACCCTCCGGGTCCTCCTACGAGCAGTACTTC.

The V gene is TRBV10-3, the J gene TRBJ2-1; TRBD2 matches 8 bases. CDR1 ENHRY and CDR2 SYGVKD come from the germline V gene. V was pared by 0 bases and J by 2 bases, with 0 bases of the junction left unmatched. The CDR3 is made up of 15 amino acids. CDR3 region: CAISESSGAYNEQFF. The CDR3 coding sequence is TGTGCCATCAGTGAGTCTAGCGGGGCCTACAATGAGCAGTTCTTC.

V gene TRBV7-9 combines with J gene TRBJ2-5; no clear D. The DNA end favors TRBJ2-7, so the J call may be wrong. This CDR3 has 11 residues. Germline V gene sequence: CDR1 SEHNR, CDR2 FQNEAQ (reference sequence). The CDR3 bases are TGTGCCAGCAGTCTTAACCACGAGCAGTACTTC. This codes for CASSLNHEQYF.

The CDR3 sequence: CASSLSRLEAFF. DNA of the CDR3: TGTGCCAGCAGCTTATCCCGACTGGAAGCTTTCTTT. The gene calls are TRBV7-2 and TRBJ1-1; D is unresolved. Deletions cut 2 bases from V and 8 bases from J, with 9 bases between. From germline, CDR1 is SGHTA and CDR2 FQGNSA. The CDR3 sequence is 12 residues long.

The chain has TRBV5-8 and TRBJ2-1; 8 positions match TRBD1. Germline CDR1 reads SGHTS; CDR2 reads YDEGEE. V was clipped by 4 bases and J by 8 bases; unmatched bases: 11. The CDR3 is 15 amino acids. The chain's CDR3 is CASSTERTGRDEQFF. CDR3 nucleotide sequence: TGTGCCAGCAGCACAGAACGGACAGGGCGGGATGAGCAGTTCTTC.

The chain uses TRBV6-1 and TRBJ1-2; D perhaps matches TRBD1 (6 bases). Per germline, CDR1 MNHNS and CDR2 SASEGT. Deletions cut 7 bases from V and 7 bases from J, with 16 bases between. This CDR3 region has 13 residues. CDR3 residues: CASNPALRGGYTF. In nucleotides, the CDR3 is TGTGCCAGCAACCCGGCCCTCAGGGGTGGCTACACCTTC.

The chain employs TRBV29-1 and TRBJ2-3, with a possible D match to TRBD2 (5 bases). V was trimmed by 5 bases and J by 2 bases, leaving 14 bases between them. The CDR3 has 14 residues. Germline-derived CDR1 and CDR2 are SQVTM and ANQGSEA. The CDR3 spells CSVLFPGFTDTQYF. Written as DNA, the CDR3 is TGCAGCGTTCTCTTTCCGGGATTCACAGATACGCAGTATTTT.

The V call is TRBV9, the J call TRBJ2-3, with 10 bases lining up with TRBD2. V lost 4 bases and J lost 10; bases outside the gene matches: 18. From germline, CDR1 is SGDLS and CDR2 YYNGEE. The CDR3 covers 17 residues. CDR3 loop: CASSPQPGLAGAKAQYF. The CDR3 coding sequence is TGTGCCAGCAGCCCTCAGCCGGGTCTAGCGGGGGCGAAGGCGCAGTATTTT. Variable domain in full (rest from reference TRBV9 and TRBJ2-3): DSGVTQTPKHLITATGQRVTLRCSPRSGDLSVYWYQQSLDQGLQFLIQYYNGEERAKGNILERFSAQQFPDLHSELNLSSLELGDSALYFCASSPQPGLAGAKAQYFGPGTRLTVL.

The V gene is TRBV4-3, the J gene TRBJ2-7; D is unresolved. The CDR3 spans 14 residues. The V end lost 0 bases, the J end lost 7 bases, and 13 bases lay between the germline ends. The germline gives CDR1 LGHNA, CDR2 YSLEER. In DNA form, the CDR3 reads TGCGCCAGCAGCCAAGATCTTCTGGATCATGAGCAGTACTTC. Translated: CASSQDLLDHEQYF.

The CDR3 sequence is CASSEGTNYGYTF. CDR3 DNA sequence: TGTGCCAGCAGTGAGGGAACTAACTATGGCTACACCTTC. V and J are TRBV7-8 and TRBJ1-2, with D unresolved. The CDR3 sequence is 13 residues long. V was cut by 6 bases and J by 0 bases, with 8 bases left in between. CDR1 is SGHVS and CDR2 is FQNEAQ in the germline V gene.

The rearrangement links TRBV9 to TRBJ2-3; 11 nucleotides agree with TRBD2. V lost 3 bases to trimming and J lost 2 bases; unmatched junction nucleotides: 2. The CDR3 sequence is 15 residues long. The germline V gene has CDR1 SGDLS and CDR2 YYNGEE. Written as DNA, the CDR3 is TGTGCCAGCAGCGCGACTAGCGGGGCCACAGATACGCAGTATTTT. Amino acid sequence: CASSATSGATDTQYF. The entire variable domain, with the rest obtained from reference TRBV9 and TRBJ2-3, is as follows: DSGVTQTPKHLITATGQRVTLRCSPRSGDLSVYWYQQSLDQGLQFLIQYYNGEERAKGNILERFSAQQFPDLHSELNLSSLELGDSALYFCASSATSGATDTQYFGPGTRLTVL.

The chain employs TRBV30 and TRBJ1-1; D is ambiguous. Trimming removed 0 bases from V and 4 bases from J, with 6 bases in between. Germline CDR1 reads GTSNPN; CDR2 reads SVGIG (reference sequence). The CDR3 is 12 amino acids. CDR3 sequence: CAWSVISTEAFF. For the CDR3, the DNA is TGTGCCTGGAGTGTAATTAGCACTGAAGCTTTCTTT.